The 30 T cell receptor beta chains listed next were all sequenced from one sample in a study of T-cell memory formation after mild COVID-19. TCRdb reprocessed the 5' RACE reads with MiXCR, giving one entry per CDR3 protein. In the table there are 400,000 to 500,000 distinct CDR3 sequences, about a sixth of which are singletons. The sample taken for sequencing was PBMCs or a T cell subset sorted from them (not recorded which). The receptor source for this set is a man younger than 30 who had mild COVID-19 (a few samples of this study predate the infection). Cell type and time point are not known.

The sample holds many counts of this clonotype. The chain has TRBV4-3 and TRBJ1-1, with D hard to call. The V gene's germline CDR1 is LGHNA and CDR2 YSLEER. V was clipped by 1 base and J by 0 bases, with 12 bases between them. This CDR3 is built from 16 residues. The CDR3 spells CASSQASPHLNTEAFF. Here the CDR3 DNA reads TGCGCCAGCAGCCAAGCAAGCCCACATTTGAACACTGAAGCTTTCTTT.

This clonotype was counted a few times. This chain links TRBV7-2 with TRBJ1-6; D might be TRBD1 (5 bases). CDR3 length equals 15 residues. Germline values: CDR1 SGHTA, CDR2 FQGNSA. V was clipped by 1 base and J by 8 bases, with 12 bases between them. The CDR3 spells CASSLDQGRYSPLHF. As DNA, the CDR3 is TGTGCCAGCAGCTTAGATCAGGGACGGTATTCACCCCTCCACTTT.

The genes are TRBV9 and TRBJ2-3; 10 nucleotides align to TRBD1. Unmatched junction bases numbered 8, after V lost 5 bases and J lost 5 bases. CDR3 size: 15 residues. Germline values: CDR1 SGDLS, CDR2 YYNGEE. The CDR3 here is CASSEDRGNRDTQYF. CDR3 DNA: TGTGCCAGCAGTGAGGACAGGGGGAATCGAGATACGCAGTATTTT.

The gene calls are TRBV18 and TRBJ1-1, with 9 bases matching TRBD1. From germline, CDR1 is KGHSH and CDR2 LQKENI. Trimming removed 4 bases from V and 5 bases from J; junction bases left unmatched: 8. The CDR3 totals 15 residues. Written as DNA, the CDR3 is TGTGCCAGCTCACAGCTCGACAGGGGGGGGACTGAAGCTTTCTTT. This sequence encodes CASSQLDRGGTEAFF.

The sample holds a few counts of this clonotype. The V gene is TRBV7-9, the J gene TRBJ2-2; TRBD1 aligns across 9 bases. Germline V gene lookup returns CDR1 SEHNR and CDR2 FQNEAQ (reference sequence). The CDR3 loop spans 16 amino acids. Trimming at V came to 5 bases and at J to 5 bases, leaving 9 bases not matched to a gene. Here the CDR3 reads CASSTTGGARTGELFF. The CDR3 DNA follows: TGTGCCAGCAGCACAACAGGGGGCGCGAGGACCGGGGAGCTGTTTTTT.

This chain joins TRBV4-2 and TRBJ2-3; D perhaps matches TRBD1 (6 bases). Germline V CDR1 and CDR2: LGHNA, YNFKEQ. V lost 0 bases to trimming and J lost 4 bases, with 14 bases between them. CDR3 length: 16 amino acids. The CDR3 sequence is CASSQEDRQAPDTQYF. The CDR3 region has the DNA TGTGCCAGCAGCCAAGAAGACCGACAGGCACCAGATACGCAGTATTTT.

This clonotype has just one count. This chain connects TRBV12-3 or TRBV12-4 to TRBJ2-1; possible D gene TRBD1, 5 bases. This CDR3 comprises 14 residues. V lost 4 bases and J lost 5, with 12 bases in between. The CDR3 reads CASSSDPRDNEQFF. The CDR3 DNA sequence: TGTGCCAGCAGTTCTGACCCCAGGGACAATGAGCAGTTCTTC.

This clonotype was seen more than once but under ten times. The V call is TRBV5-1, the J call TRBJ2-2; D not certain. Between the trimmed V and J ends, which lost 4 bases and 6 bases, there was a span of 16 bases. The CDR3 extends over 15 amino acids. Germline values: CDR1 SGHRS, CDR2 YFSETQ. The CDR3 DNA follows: TGCGCCAGCAGCCCCATTCTGGTCAGGCCCGGGGAGCTGTTTTTT. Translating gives CASSPILVRPGELFF.

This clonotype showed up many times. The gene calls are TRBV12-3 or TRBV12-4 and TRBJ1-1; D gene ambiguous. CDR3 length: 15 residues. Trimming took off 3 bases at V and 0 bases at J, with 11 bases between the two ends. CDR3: CASSFGSGVNTEAFF. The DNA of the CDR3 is TGTGCCAGCAGTTTTGGTTCCGGGGTGAACACTGAAGCTTTCTTT.

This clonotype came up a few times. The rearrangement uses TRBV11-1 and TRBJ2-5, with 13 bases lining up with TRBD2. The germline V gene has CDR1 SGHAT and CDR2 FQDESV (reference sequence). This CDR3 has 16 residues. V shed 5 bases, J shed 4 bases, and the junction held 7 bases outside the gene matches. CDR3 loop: CASSQMTSGGTETQYF. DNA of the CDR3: TGTGCCAGCAGCCAAATGACTAGCGGGGGGACAGAGACCCAGTACTTC.

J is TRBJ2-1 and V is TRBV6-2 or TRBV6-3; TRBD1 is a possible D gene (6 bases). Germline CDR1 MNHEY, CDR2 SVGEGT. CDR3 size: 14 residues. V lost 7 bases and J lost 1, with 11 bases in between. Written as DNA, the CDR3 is TGTGCCAGCAACAAACAGGGATCCTACAATGAGCAGTTCTTC. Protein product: CASNKQGSYNEQFF.

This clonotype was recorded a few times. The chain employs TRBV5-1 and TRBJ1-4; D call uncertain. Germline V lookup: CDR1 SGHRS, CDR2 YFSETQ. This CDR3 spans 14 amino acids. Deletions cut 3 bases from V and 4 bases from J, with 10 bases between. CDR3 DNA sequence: TGCGCCAGCAGCTCCGGACGGGATAATGAAAAACTGTTTTTT. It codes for CASSSGRDNEKLFF.

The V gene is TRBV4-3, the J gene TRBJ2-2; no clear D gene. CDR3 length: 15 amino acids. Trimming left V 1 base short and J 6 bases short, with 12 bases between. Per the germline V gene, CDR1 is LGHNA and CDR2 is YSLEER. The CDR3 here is CASSQGVAWPGELFF. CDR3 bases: TGCGCCAGCAGCCAAGGGGTAGCCTGGCCCGGGGAGCTGTTTTTT.

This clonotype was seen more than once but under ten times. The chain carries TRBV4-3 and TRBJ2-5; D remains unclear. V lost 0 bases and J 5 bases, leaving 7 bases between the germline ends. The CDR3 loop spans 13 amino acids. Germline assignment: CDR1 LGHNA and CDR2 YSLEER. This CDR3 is CASSQDVFETQYF. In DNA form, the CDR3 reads TGCGCCAGCAGCCAAGATGTCTTCGAGACCCAGTACTTC.

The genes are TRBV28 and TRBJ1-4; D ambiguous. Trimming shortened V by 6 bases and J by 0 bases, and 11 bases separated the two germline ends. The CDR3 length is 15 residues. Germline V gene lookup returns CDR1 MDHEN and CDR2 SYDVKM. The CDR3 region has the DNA TGTGCCAGCAGGACGACGGGAGCAACTAATGAAAAACTGTTTTTT. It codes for CASRTTGATNEKLFF.

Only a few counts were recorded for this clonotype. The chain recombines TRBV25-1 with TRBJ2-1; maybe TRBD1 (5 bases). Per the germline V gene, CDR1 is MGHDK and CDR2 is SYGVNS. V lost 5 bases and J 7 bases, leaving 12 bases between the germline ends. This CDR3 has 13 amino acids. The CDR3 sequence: CASSPAGANEQFF. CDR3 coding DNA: TGTGCCAGCAGTCCCGCTGGGGCGAATGAGCAGTTCTTC.

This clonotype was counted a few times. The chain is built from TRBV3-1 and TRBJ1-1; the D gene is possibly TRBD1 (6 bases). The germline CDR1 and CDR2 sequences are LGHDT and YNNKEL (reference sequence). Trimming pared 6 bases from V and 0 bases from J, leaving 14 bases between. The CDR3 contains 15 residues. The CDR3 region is CASRRGVIMNTEAFF. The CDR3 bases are TGTGCCAGCAGAAGGGGGGTTATAATGAACACTGAAGCTTTCTTT.

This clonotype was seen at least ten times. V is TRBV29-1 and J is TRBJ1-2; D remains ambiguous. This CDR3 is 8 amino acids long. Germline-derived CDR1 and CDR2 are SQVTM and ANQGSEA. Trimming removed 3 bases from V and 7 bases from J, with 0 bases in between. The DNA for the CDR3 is TGCAGCGTTGATGGCTACACCTTC. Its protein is CSVDGYTF.

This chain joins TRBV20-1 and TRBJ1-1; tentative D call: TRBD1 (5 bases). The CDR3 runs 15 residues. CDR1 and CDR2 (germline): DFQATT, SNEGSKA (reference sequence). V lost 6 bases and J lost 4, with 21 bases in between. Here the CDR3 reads CSARRAQGRATEAFF. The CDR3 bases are TGCAGTGCCAGGCGGGCCCAGGGTCGGGCCACTGAAGCTTTCTTT.

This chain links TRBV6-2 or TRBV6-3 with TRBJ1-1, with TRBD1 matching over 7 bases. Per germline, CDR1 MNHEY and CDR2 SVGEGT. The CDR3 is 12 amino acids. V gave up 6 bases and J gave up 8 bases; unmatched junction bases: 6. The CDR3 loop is CASSLGQAEAFF. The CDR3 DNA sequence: TGTGCCAGCAGCCTCGGACAGGCCGAAGCTTTCTTT.

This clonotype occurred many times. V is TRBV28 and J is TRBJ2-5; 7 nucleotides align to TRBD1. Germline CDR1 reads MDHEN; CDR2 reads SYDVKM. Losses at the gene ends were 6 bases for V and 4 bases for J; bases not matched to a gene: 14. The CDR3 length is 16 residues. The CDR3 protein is CASSREGTDARETQYF. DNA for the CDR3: TGTGCCAGCAGCCGCGAGGGGACAGACGCTCGAGAGACCCAGTACTTC.

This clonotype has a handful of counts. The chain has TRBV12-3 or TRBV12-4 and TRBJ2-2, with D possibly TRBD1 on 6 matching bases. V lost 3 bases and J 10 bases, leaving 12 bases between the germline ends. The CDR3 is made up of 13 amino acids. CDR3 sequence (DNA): TGTGCCAGCAGTTTCGAACCGGGACAGGAGCTGTTTTTT. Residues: CASSFEPGQELFF.

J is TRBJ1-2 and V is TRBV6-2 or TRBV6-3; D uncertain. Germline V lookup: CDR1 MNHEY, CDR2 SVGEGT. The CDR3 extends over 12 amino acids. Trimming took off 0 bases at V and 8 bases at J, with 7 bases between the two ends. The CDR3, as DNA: TGTGCCAGCAGTTACTCGATTGTCGGCTACACCTTC. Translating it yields CASSYSIVGYTF.

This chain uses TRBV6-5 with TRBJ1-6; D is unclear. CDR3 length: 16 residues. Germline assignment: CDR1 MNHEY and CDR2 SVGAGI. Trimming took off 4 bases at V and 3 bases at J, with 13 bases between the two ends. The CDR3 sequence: CASSSEAANYNSPLHF. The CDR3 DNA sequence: TGTGCCAGCAGTTCTGAGGCCGCCAACTATAATTCACCCCTCCACTTT.

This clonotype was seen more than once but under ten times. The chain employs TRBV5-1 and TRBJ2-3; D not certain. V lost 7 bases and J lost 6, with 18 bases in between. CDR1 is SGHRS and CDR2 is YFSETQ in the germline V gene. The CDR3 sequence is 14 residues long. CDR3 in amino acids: CASSVGPDPDTQYF. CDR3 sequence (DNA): TGCGCCAGCTCGGTGGGTCCAGACCCGGATACGCAGTATTTT.

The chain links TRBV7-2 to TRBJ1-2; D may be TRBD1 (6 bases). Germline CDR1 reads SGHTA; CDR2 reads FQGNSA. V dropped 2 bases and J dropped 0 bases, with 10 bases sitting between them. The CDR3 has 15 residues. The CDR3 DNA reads TGTGCCAGCAGCTTATGGGACACATCTAACTATGGCTACACCTTC. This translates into CASSLWDTSNYGYTF. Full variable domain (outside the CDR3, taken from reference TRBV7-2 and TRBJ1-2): GAGVSQSPSNKVTEKGKDVELRCDPISGHTALYWYRQSLGQGLEFLIYFQGNSAPDKSGLPSDRFSAERTGGSVSTLTIQRTQQEDSAVYLCASSLWDTSNYGYTFGSGTRLTVV.

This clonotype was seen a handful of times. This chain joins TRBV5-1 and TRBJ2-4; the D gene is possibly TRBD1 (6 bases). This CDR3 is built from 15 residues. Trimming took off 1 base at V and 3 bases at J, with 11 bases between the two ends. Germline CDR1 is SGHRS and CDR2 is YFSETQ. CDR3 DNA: TGCGCCAGCAGCTTGTACGAAGGGGGCAAAAACATTCAGTACTTC. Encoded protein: CASSLYEGGKNIQYF.

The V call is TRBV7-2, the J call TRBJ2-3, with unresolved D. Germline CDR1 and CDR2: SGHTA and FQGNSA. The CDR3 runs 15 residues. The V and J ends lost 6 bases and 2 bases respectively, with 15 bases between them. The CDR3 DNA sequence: TGTGCCAGCAGTTCGACGGGCGGAGTCACAGATACGCAGTATTTT. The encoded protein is CASSSTGGVTDTQYF.

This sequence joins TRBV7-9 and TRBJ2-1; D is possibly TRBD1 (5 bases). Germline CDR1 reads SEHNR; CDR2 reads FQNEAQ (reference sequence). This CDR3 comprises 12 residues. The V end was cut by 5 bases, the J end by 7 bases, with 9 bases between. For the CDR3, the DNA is TGTGCCAGCAGCCGCGACAGAAATGAGCAGTTCTTC. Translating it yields CASSRDRNEQFF.

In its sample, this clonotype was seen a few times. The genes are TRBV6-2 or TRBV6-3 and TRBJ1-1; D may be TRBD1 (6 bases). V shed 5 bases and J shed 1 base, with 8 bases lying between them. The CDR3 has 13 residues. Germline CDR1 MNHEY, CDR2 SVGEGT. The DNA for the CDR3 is TGTGCCAGCAGTATGGGACAGAACACTGAAGCTTTCTTT. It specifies CASSMGQNTEAFF.